A selection of T cell receptor beta chains follows, all from one sample in a study of blood T cell repertoires in COVID-19. TCRdb's table, derived via immunoSEQ multiplex PCR, lists solely in-frame clones and lacks some. This sample has under 60,000 clones, with about 92% found just once. The sequenced sample consisted of peripheral blood. Every receptor here comes from a woman over 75 with acute or convalescent COVID-19. Both conserved end residues are trimmed from each CDR3.

>TRBV6-5
ASSQLAGGLGEQF
>TRBV15
ATSREMGQGGNEQF
>TRBV5-1
ASSPRTSGIGNEQF
>TRBV11-2
ASSFSPGRGGFNEQF
>TRBV5-1
ASTGGRTGELF
>TRBV6-1
ASSGGLTGGTSWNEKLF
>TRBV7-7
ASSPQTGNEQF
>TRBV30
AWSVSLTGSSYNEQF
>TRBV18
ASSPGQGDPYEQY
>TRBV11-1
ASSLRLGDEQF
>TRBV5-4
ASSLAGPSGAYEQY
>TRBV28
ASKGGRVGYT
>TRBV19
ASSDSTRGYT
>TRBV5-1
ASSLEQDNEQF
>TRBV19
ASSPGQLQETQY
>TRBV4-1
ASSQRAGRSEAF
>TRBV7-9
ASSLASGGNTDTQY
>TRBV14
ASSRAGEGYEQY
>TRBV6-5
ASSPRQGANYGYT
>TRBV24-1
ATSDLRSGASYNEQF
>TRBV18
ASSPPGQGALDGYT
>TRBV10-3
AISEPDTQGGYT
>TRBV11-2
ASSSTIDSREDTGELF
>TRBV11-2
ASSLGWTGGSGYT
>TRBV18
ASSPLIVAGAPRQETQY
>TRBV2
ASSEQGQRQPQH
>TRBV7-9
ASSLADSSKF
>TRBV5-1
ASSFTGNTEAF
>TRBV5-5
ASSSYRESDEQY
>TRBV7-9
ASSPDRGGYEHEQY
>TRBV5-6
ASSYLTETGNTIY
>TRBV29-1
SAEGGGVAYT
>TRBV5-1
ASSIGQRNTEAF
>TRBV6-5
ASSPVAGAKGYT
>TRBV5-1
ASSPEQGAGNEKLF
>TRBV24-1
ATSADTAGTQETQY
>TRBV4-1
ASSQDRGNTQY
>TRBV5-1
ASSSGGPYNEQF
>TRBV5-1
ASSLEGSNFNSPLH
>TRBV3-1/TRBV3-2
ASSLTGEGSGYT
>TRBV19
ASSRGQNTEAF
>TRBV30
AWREPGVIVTKNIQY
>TRBV9
ASSPRAGGNTGELF
>TRBV9
ASSRSQGNEKLF
>TRBV12-3/TRBV12-4
ASSVAEQETQY
>TRBV5-1
ASSRTDRSYNEQF
>TRBV18
ASSLRGPSGVAYNEQF
>TRBV4-1
ASSPSSGNYGYT
>TRBV6-1
ASSESDRGPWYGYT
>TRBV5-1
ASRPTTGGGGANVLT
>TRBV23-1
ASPPAEEGARGYT
>TRBV25-1
ASSGAGRYEQY
>TRBV3-1/TRBV3-2
ASSISPTGELF
>TRBV5-1
ASSLPSSTDTQY
>TRBV12-3/TRBV12-4
ASNKLDTGELF
>TRBV15
ATSREDRADGYT